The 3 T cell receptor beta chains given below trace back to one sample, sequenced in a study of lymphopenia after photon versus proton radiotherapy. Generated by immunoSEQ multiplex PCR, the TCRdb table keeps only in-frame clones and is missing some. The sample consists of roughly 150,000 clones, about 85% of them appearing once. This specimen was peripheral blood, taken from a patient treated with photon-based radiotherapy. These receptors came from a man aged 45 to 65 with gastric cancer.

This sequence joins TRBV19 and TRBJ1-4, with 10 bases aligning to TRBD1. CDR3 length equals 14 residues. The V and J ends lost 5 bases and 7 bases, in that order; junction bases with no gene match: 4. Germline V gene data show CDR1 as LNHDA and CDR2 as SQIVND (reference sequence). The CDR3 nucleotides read TGTGCCAGTAGTGGACAGGGGGTAATTGAAAAACTGTTTTTT. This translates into CASSGQGVIEKLFF.

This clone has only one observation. In DNA form, the CDR3 reads TGTGCCAGCAGCTTACCCGGGACAGCCTTAGAGACCCAGTACTTC. It encodes CASSLPGTALETQYF. The chain couples TRBV11-2 to TRBJ2-5; 7 bases fit TRBD1. After removal of 2 bases from V and 4 bases from J, the junction contained 7 bases not matched to a gene. CDR1 and CDR2 from the germline V gene are SGHAT and FQNNGV. The CDR3 is 15 amino acids.

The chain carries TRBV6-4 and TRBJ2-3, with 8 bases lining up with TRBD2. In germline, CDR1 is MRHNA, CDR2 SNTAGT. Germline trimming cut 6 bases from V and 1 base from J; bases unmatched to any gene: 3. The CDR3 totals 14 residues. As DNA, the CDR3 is TGTGCCAGCAGCCGGGAGGGGGGCACAGATACGCAGTATTTT. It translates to CASSREGGTDTQYF.